A selection of T cell receptor beta chains follows, all from one sample in a study of regulatory T cells in long-lasting Graves disease. TCRdb reanalysed the multiplex PCR reads using MiXCR and keeps one entry per CDR3 protein. The sample has roughly 610,000 distinct CDR3 sequences, around 15% seen once. These sequences were also reported in another study, on T cells in Graves' hyperthyroidism and ophthalmopathy.

The sample here was peripheral blood mononuclear cells (PBMCs), taken at new diagnosis, from a patient treated with antithyroid drugs. These receptors all come from a woman aged 25-40 years with Graves disease. The CDR3 runs from the conserved cysteine through the conserved F or W. The D gene is left open where the match is weak. The listing skips clone size in some rows; elsewhere it reads once, few, many or a size class.

d_gene: .
abundance: .
v_gene: TRBV20-1
j_gene: TRBJ2-3
CDR3nt: TGCAGTGCTGAACCTAGACAGGCAAGCACAGATACGCAGTATTTT
CDR3aa: CSAEPRQASTDTQYF

d_gene: .
abundance: .
v_gene: TRBV20-1
j_gene: TRBJ1-5
CDR3nt: TGCAGTGGCCTAGATATAAGACATCCGAATCAGCCCCAGCATTTT
CDR3aa: CSGLDIRHPNQPQHF

d_gene: TRBD1
abundance: .
v_gene: TRBV6-1
j_gene: TRBJ2-7
CDR3nt: TGTGCCGGCAGTGAAGCAGGGACAGGGTTATACGAGCAGTACTTC
CDR3aa: CAGSEAGTGLYEQYF

d_gene: .
abundance: many
v_gene: TRBV12-3/TRBV12-4
j_gene: TRBJ2-5
CDR3nt: TGTGCCAGCAGTTTAAAGGCCTTTCTCTTGACAGAGACCCAGTACTTC
CDR3aa: CASSLKAFLLTETQYF

d_gene: .
abundance: .
v_gene: TRBV6-1
j_gene: TRBJ2-2
CDR3nt: TGTGCCAGCAGTACAGAACGGGTCGGGGAGCTGTTTTTT
CDR3aa: CASSTERVGELFF

d_gene: .
abundance: many
v_gene: TRBV12-3/TRBV12-4
j_gene: TRBJ1-5
CDR3nt: TGTGCCAGCAGTTTGGGCAGAGACAATCAGCCCCAGCATTTT
CDR3aa: CASSLGRDNQPQHF

d_gene: .
abundance: .
v_gene: TRBV2
j_gene: TRBJ2-3
CDR3nt: TGTGCCGGAGGTACGGTCACAGATACGCAGTATTTT
CDR3aa: CAGGTVTDTQYF

d_gene: .
abundance: many
v_gene: TRBV6-1
j_gene: TRBJ1-5
CDR3nt: TGTGCCAGCAGGGGGGATGTCAATCAGCCCCAGCATTTT
CDR3aa: CASRGDVNQPQHF

d_gene: TRBD2
abundance: once
v_gene: TRBV6-2/TRBV6-3
j_gene: TRBJ2-7
CDR3nt: TGTGCCAGCAGCCAACTAGCGAACTCCTACGAGCAGTACTTC
CDR3aa: CASSQLANSYEQYF

d_gene: .
abundance: many
v_gene: TRBV6-2/TRBV6-3
j_gene: TRBJ1-1
CDR3nt: TGTGCCAGCAGTTACTCGATACATCTGAACACTGAAGCTTTCTTT
CDR3aa: CASSYSIHLNTEAFF